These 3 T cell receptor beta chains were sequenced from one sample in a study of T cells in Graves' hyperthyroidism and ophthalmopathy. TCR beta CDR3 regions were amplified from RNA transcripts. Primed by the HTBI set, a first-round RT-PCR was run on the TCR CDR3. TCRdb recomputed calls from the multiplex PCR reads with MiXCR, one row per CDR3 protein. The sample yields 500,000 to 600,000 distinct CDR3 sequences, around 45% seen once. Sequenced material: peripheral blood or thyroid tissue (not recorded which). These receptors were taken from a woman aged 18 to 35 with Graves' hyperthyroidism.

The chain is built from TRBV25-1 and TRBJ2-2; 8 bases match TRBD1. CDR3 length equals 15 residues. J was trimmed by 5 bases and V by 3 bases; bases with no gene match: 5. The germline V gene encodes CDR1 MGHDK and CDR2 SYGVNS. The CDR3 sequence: CASSDSGTGTGELFF. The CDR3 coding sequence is TGTGCCAGCAGTGATTCCGGGACAGGTACCGGGGAGCTGTTTTTT.

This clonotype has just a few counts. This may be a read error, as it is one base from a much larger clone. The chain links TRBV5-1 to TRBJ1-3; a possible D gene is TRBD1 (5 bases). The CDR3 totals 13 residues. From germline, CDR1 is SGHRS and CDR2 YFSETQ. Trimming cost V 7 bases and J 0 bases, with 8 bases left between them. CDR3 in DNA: TGCGCCAGCGGACACAGCTCTGGAAACACCATATATTTT. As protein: CASGHSSGNTIYF.

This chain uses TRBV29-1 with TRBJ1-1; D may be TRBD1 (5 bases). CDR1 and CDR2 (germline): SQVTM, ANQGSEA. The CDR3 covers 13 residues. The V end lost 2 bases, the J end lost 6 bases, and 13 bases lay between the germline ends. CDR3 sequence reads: CSVETGGWAEAFF. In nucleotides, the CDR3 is TGCAGCGTTGAAACCGGGGGTTGGGCTGAAGCTTTCTTT.